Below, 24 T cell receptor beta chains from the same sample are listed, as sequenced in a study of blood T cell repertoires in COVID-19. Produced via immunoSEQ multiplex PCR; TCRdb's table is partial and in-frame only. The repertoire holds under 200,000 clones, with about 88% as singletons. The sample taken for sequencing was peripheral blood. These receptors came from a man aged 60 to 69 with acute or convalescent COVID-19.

The CDR3 loop is CASSLTGMLGNTIYF. The DNA of the CDR3 is TGTGCCAGCAGCTTAACAGGGATGTTAGGAAACACCATATATTTT. The chain couples TRBV7-9 to TRBJ1-3; the D gene is possibly TRBD1 (6 bases). The CDR3 covers 15 residues. The V gene's germline CDR1 is SEHNR and CDR2 FQNEAQ (reference sequence). Trimming took 2 bases from V and 4 from J, leaving 12 bases between them.

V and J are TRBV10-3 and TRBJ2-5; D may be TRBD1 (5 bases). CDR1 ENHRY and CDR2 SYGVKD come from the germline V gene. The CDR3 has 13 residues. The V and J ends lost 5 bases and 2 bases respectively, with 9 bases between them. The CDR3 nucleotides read TGTGCCATCAGTCTCAGGGAACAAGAGACCCAGTACTTC. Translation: CAISLREQETQYF.

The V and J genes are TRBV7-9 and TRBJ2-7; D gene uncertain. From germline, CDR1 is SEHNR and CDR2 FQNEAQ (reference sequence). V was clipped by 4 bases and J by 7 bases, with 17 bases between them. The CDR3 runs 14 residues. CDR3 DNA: TGTGCCAGCAGCTCATATAATGGTCCCGGGGAGCAGTACGTC. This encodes CASSSYNGPGEQYV.

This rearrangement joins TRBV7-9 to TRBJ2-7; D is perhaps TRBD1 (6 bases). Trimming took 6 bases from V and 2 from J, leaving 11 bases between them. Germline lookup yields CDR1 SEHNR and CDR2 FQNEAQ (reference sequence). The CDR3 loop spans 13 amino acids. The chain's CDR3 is CASSRRDTYEQYV. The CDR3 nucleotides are TGTGCCAGCAGTCGCCGGGACACCTACGAGCAGTACGTC.

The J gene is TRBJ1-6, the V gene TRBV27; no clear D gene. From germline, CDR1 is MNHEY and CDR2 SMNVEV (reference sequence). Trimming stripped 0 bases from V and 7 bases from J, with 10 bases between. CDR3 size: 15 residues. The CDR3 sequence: CASSLSAGGNSPLHF. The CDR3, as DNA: TGTGCCAGCAGTTTATCGGCAGGAGGCAATTCACCCCTCCACTTT.

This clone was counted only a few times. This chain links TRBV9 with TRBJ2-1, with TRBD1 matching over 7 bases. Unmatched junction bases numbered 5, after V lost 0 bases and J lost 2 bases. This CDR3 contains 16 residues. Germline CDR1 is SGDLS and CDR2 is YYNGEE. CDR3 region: CASSVGWDSTYNEQFF. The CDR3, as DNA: TGTGCCAGCAGCGTAGGGTGGGACAGCACCTACAATGAGCAGTTCTTC.

CDR3 nucleotides: TGTGCCAGCAGTCTACAGGGGGCCGGAACTGAAGCTTTCTTT. Protein: CASSLQGAGTEAFF. The V and J genes are TRBV7-2 and TRBJ1-1, with 9 bases identical to TRBD1. V lost 6 bases, J lost 5 bases, and 7 bases stayed unmatched. Per the germline V gene, CDR1 is SGHTA and CDR2 is FQGNSA. The CDR3 consists of 14 residues.

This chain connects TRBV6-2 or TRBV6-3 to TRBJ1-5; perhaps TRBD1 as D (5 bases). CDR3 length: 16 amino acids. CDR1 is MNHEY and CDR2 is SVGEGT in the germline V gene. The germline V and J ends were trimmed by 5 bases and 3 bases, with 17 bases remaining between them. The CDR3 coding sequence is TGTGCCAGCAGTCCAGACTCGGTCAGGGTCAATCAGCCCCAGCATTTT. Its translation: CASSPDSVRVNQPQHF.

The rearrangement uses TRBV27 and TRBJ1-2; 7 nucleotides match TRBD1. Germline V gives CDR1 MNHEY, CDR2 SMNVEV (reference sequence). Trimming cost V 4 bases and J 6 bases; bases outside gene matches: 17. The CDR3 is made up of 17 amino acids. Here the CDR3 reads CASSSPGQNFLFDGYTF. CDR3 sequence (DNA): TGTGCCAGCAGTTCGCCGGGACAGAATTTTCTATTTGATGGCTACACCTTC.

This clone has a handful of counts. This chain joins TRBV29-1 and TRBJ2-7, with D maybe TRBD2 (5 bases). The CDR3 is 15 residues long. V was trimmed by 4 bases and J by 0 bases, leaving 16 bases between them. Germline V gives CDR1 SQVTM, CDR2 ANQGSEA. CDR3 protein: CSVALRLGSSYEQYF. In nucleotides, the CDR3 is TGCAGCGTTGCTCTTAGGCTGGGGAGCTCCTACGAGCAGTACTTC.

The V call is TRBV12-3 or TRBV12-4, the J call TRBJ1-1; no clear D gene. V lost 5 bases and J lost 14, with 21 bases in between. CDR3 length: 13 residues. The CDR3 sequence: CASSATNFPGSFF. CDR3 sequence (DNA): TGTGCCAGCAGTGCGACTAATTTCCCCGGGAGCTTCTTT.

The CDR3 sequence is CSASSEETQYF. The CDR3 DNA follows: TGCAGTGCTTCCAGTGAAGAGACCCAGTACTTC. The chain employs TRBV20-1 and TRBJ2-5; no definite D call. V shed 5 bases and J shed 3 bases, with 7 bases lying between them. Germline CDR1 DFQATT, CDR2 SNEGSKA (reference sequence). This CDR3 is 11 amino acids long.

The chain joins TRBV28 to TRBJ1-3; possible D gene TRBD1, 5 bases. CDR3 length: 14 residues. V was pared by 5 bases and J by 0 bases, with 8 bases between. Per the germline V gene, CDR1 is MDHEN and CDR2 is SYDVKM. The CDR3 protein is CASSAQVSGNTIYF. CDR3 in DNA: TGTGCCAGCAGTGCACAGGTCTCTGGAAACACCATATATTTT.

The CDR3 sequence is CASSAAWTGPDTQYF. Here the CDR3 DNA reads TGTGCCAGCAGCGCGGCCTGGACAGGCCCAGATACGCAGTATTTT. The V gene is TRBV9, the J gene TRBJ2-3, with 7 bases matching TRBD1. The CDR3 consists of 15 residues. V lost 3 bases to trimming and J lost 4 bases; unmatched junction nucleotides: 8. From germline, CDR1 is SGDLS and CDR2 YYNGEE.

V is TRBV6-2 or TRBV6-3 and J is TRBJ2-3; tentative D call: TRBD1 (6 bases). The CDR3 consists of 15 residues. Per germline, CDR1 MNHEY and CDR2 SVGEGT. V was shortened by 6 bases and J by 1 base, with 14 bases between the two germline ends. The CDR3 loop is CASSLQGRGTDTQYF. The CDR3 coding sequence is TGTGCCAGCAGCCTACAGGGTCGAGGCACAGATACGCAGTATTTT.

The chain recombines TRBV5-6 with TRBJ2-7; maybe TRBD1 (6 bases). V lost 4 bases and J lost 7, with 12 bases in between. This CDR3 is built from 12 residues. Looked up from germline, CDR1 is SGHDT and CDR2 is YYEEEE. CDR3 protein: CASSQGQPEQYF. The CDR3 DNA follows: TGTGCCAGCAGCCAAGGACAGCCGGAGCAGTACTTC. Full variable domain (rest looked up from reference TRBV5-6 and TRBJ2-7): DAGVTQSPTHLIKTRGQQVTLRCSPKSGHDTVSWYQQALGQGPQFIFQYYEEEERQRGNFPDRFSGHQFPNYSSELNVNALLLGDSALYLCASSQGQPEQYFGPGTRLTVT.

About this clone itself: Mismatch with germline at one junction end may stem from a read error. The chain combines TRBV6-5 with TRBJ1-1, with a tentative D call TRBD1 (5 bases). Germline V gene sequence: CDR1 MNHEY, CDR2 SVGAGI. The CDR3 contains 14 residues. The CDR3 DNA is TGTGCCTTACGGGACTCTGATGCGAACATTGAAGCTTTCTTT. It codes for CALRDSDANIEAFF.

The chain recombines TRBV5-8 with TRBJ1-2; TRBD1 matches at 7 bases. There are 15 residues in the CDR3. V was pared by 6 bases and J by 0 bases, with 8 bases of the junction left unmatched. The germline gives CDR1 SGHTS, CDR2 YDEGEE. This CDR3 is CASTRQGKTNYGYTF. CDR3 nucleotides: TGTGCCAGCACGCGACAGGGAAAGACTAACTATGGCTACACCTTC.

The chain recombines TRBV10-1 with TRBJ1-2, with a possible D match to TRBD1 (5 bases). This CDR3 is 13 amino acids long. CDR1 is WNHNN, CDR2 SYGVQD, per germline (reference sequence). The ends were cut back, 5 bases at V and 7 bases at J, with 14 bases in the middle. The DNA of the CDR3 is TGCGCCAGCAGTCAGGGTCCACAGCGTGGCTACACCTTC. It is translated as CASSQGPQRGYTF.

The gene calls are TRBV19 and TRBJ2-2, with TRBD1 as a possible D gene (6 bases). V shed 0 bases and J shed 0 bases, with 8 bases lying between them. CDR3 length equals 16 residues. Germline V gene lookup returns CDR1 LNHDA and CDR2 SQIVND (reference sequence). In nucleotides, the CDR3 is TGTGCCAGTAGTATAGAGGGGGCTGCGAACACCGGGGAGCTGTTTTTT. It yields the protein CASSIEGAANTGELFF.

CDR3 residues: CASSLNLRSSTDTQYF. The DNA of the CDR3 is TGTGCCAGCAGCTTAAATTTGCGGTCTAGCACAGATACGCAGTATTTT. The V call is TRBV7-3, the J call TRBJ2-3; no reliable D call. Germline CDR1 and CDR2: SGHTA and FQGTGA. Between the trimmed V and J ends, which lost 1 base and 0 bases, there was a span of 11 bases. The CDR3 extends over 16 amino acids.

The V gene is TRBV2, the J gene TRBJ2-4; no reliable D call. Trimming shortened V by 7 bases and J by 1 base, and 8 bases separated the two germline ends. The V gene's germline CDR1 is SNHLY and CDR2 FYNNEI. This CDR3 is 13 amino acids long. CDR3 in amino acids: CASTTGAKNIQYF. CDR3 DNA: TGTGCCAGCACAACCGGGGCCAAAAACATTCAGTACTTC.

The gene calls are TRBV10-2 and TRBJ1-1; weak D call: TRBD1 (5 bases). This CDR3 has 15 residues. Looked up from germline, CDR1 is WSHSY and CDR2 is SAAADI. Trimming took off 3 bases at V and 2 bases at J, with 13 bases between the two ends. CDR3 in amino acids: CASSELGRKNTEAFF. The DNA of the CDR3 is TGCGCCAGCAGTGAATTGGGGCGGAAAAACACTGAAGCTTTCTTT.

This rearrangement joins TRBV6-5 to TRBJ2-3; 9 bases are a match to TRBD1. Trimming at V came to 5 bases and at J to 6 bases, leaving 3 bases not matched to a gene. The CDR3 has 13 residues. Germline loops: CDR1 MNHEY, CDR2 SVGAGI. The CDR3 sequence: CASSLDRGDTQYF. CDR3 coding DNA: TGTGCCAGCAGTCTTGACAGGGGGGATACGCAGTATTTT.